This T cell receptor beta chain was captured in a study of CD8+ T cells in alopecia areata (dated 2018 in TCRdb). Context from the whole study: The treated patients, all with moderate-to-severe alopecia areata, were enrolled in an open-label pilot trial of oral tofacitinib given at 5 to 10 mg twice daily. Tofacitinib was administered for 6 to 18 months, and 6 months of follow-up off drug were then conducted to assess delayed response and recurrence. For the treated patients, the SALT score, which quantifies what percentage of scalp surface area is affected, served as the measure of disease severity. High-throughput TCRbeta sequencing was used to examine T cell clonal expansion in alopecia areata in both the C3H/HeJ mouse model and human patients. Human TCRbeta sequencing covered scalp tissue and sorted CD4+ and CD8+ peripheral blood T cells from patchy and totalis/universalis alopecia areata patients and healthy controls. Patients on tofacitinib were biopsied at baseline and after 4 and 24 weeks of treatment, and several of the patients also had a later scalp biopsy. Clonality in the scalp was compared among normal scalp (n=4), patchy alopecia areata scalp (n=8), and alopecia totalis/universalis scalp (n=8). The RNA source kit depended on sample type: the PAXgene miRNA kit for fixed scalp, the miRNeasy kit for PBMCs, and the RNeasy kit for mouse skin. Amplification of TCRbeta CDR3 regions was done by immunoSEQ multiplex PCR using 35 Vbeta forward primers and 13 Jbeta reverse primers. The research as a whole found: Compared with normal scalp, lesional scalp had higher clonality and more expanded CD8+ clones, particularly in alopecia totalis/universalis, a pattern that suggests antigenic drive. Scalp clonality and the number of expanded CD8+ clones among the top 100 scalp clones were significantly decreased by tofacitinib. Because the treated cohort was small and had only one nonresponder, larger studies are needed to examine links between baseline CD8+ expansion and response. During tofacitinib treatment, many expanded lesional clones remained in scalp and blood, and this persistence may partly explain relapse after treatment is stopped. Scalp TCR repertoire analysis is complicated because resident alphabeta T cells in normal human skin are also sequenced, whereas mouse skin is dominated by gammadelta T cells. Shared TCR sequences between patients were less evident than in mice, which may be partly attributable to HLA diversity in the patient population.

Library generation was performed with the immunoSEQ multiplex PCR assay. To provide template for TCR sequencing, every sample had RNA extracted and reverse transcribed into cDNA. SuperScript III was used for first-strand cDNA synthesis, primed with a 2:1 mix of oligo-dT and random hexamers. A synthetic immune receptor repertoire was used to measure amplification bias, and any remaining bias was corrected computationally. The original pipeline was this. After raw reads were preprocessed to remove errors, the CDR3 was defined following IMGT conventions as running from the conserved cysteine to phenylalanine. To get clonality, Shannon entropy was normalized by log2 of the number of productive unique TCRs and the result was subtracted from 1. CD4 or CD8 identity of scalp clones was inferred by cross-referencing scalp TCRbeta sequences with sorted blood CD4 and CD8 repertoires. The clones in this table, taken by TCRdb from immuneACCESS, are in-frame only. Not every clone is retained; where verified, under half of the shortfall comes from an unresolved V gene, and the cause of the rest is unknown. Clone size and the V and J calls come from that table; the DNA yielded D and trimming. In all, the sample holds hundreds of thousands of clones, and roughly three fifths of those were seen once. The ten top clones hold 0.95% to 1.5% of the sample.

The CDR3 numbers 15 residues from cysteine through phenylalanine. Just the 45-base CDR3 DNA is kept, in frame starting at base 1. CDR1 and CDR2 were assigned from the germline V gene as SNHLY and FYNNEI. V sheds 8 bases and J sheds 0 bases, leaving 15 bases between their ends. In regard to this clone: Which antigen it targets is not known. The record has no base qualities; no much larger clone is one base away.

Per the publication, the treatment or condition label means: oral pan-JAK inhibitor, 5-10 mg twice daily. Lesional scalp punch biopsies and peripheral blood were collected from alopecia areata patients. PBMCs were isolated by density centrifugation and stained for CD3, CD4 and CD8, and CD4+ and CD8+ T cells were sorted on a FACSAria. The V and J segments used are TRBV2 and TRBJ2-3; TRBD2 is a possible D gene, resting on 6 matching bases. The starting material was CD4+ T cells sorted from blood, obtained at approximately week 45, from a patient treated with tofacitinib. The TCR was taken from a human donor with alopecia areata. The sequenced DNA is TGTGCCAGCGGCACCGCGGGGACCAGCACAGATACGCAGTATTTT. Translated, it reads CASGTAGTSTDTQYF.